This record looks at one TCR beta chain sequence and its context. This specimen comes from a study of cytomegalovirus exposure and HLA in healthy donors. Amplification used 60 Vbeta primers and 13 Jbeta primers. Assay used: immunoSEQ multiplex PCR; TCRdb lists only in-frame clones, some missing. The top ten hold 2.7% of the sample, which has around 120,000 clones, about 74% seen once. The receptor was isolated from a middle-aged woman in good health and CMV-seropositive. The source material was PBMCs.

The CDR3 DNA reads TGTGCCAGCAGCTTTCTTAGCGGGGGCGGGGCAGATACGCAGTATTTT. Residues: CASSFLSGGGADTQYF. This rearrangement joins TRBV5-4 to TRBJ2-3; TRBD2 agrees at 9 bases. The ends lost 2 bases at V and 4 bases at J; junction bases unmatched: 8. The CDR3 totals 16 residues. Germline-derived CDR1 and CDR2 are SGHNT and YYREEE (reference sequence).